This T cell receptor beta chain was identified in a study of metastatic and nonmetastatic thyroid tumors. MiXCR re-clonotyped the PCR reads for TCRdb. The repertoire includes some 21,000 clones, roughly 9.7% of them detected once, and roughly 29% sits in the top ten. This CDR3 has 16 residues. Losses at the gene ends were 3 bases for V and 0 bases for J; bases not matched to a gene: 5. Germline CDR1 reads SGHAT; CDR2 reads FQDESV (reference sequence). This clone was detected many times. Thyroid surgery was preceded by no treatment in any patient. V usage is TRBV11-1 and J usage is TRBJ1-3, with TRBD1 matching 7 bases. Source material: blood. The receptor comes from a female donor with papillary thyroid cancer or a benign thyroid nodule (not recorded which). Some clones in this sample may be carry-over from other donors' samples. The CDR3 nucleotides read TGTGCCAGCAGCTTCTCGGGACAGCTCTCTGGAAACACCATATATTTT. Protein product: CASSFSGQLSGNTIYF. Full variable domain (missing parts from reference TRBV11-1 and TRBJ1-3): EAEVAQSPRYKITEKSQAVAFWCDPISGHATLYWYRQILGQGPELLVQFQDESVVDDSQLPKDRFSAERLKGVDSTLKIQPAELGDSAMYLCASSFSGQLSGNTIYFGEGSWLTVV.